Below, 13 T cell receptor beta chains from the same sample are listed, as sequenced in a study of T cell changes during pregnancy in multiple sclerosis. The assay was immunoSEQ multiplex PCR, and TCRdb's table has in-frame clones only and misses some. The sample contains around 130,000 clones, roughly 97% of which appear only once. Material: peripheral blood, obtained after pregnancy. Receptor source: a female donor with multiple sclerosis, enrolled in a pregnancy study.

The chain joins TRBV5-1 to TRBJ2-7, with 8 positions matching TRBD1. The germline CDR1 and CDR2 sequences are SGHRS and YFSETQ. V lost 0 bases and J lost 7; bases outside the gene matches: 12. This CDR3 has 16 residues. The CDR3 loop reads CASSLVPGGGPREQYF. DNA of the CDR3: TGCGCCAGCAGCTTGGTTCCAGGGGGCGGCCCTCGGGAGCAGTACTTC.

V is TRBV18 and J is TRBJ1-2; 7 bases agree with TRBD1. CDR3 size: 14 residues. The J segment lost 2 bases and the V segment lost 3 bases, leaving 3 bases of the junction unmatched. The germline V gene encodes CDR1 KGHSH and CDR2 LQKENI. CDR3 amino acids: CASSPLGQNYGYTF. As DNA, the CDR3 is TGTGCCAGCTCACCTCTGGGACAGAACTATGGCTACACCTTC.

The sample holds one count of this clone. The chain uses TRBV9 and TRBJ2-5; 10 nucleotides match TRBD1. Germline lookup yields CDR1 SGDLS and CDR2 YYNGEE. The CDR3 runs to 16 residues. The trim removed 4 bases at V and 5 bases at J, leaving 11 bases unmatched. The CDR3: CASSIGGTGETETQYF. CDR3 DNA: TGTGCCAGCAGCATAGGAGGGACAGGGGAAACGGAGACCCAGTACTTC.

The chain uses TRBV4-3 and TRBJ2-7; 7 nucleotides align to TRBD1. This CDR3 spans 14 amino acids. After removal of 2 bases from V and 7 bases from J, the junction contained 8 bases not matched to a gene. CDR1 and CDR2 from the germline V gene are LGHNA and YSLEER. This CDR3 reads CASSQTQGSGEQYF. The CDR3 DNA reads as TGCGCCAGCAGCCAAACACAGGGGTCGGGGGAGCAGTACTTC.

The V and J genes are TRBV10-2 and TRBJ2-7, with TRBD2 identical over 12 bases. The V and J ends lost 6 bases and 6 bases, in that order; junction bases with no gene match: 0. The CDR3 is 12 amino acids. Per the germline V gene, CDR1 is WSHSY and CDR2 is SAAADI. The CDR3 DNA reads TGCGCCAGCAGGGGACTAGCGGGCGAGCAGTACTTC. It yields the protein CASRGLAGEQYF.

V gene TRBV2 combines with J gene TRBJ1-1, with no clear D. Deletions cut 4 bases from V and 6 bases from J, with 3 bases between. CDR1 is SNHLY, CDR2 FYNNEI, per germline. The CDR3 runs to 10 residues. The CDR3 loop is CASSVSEAFF. The CDR3 nucleotides read TGTGCCAGCAGTGTCTCTGAAGCTTTCTTT. The whole variable domain, filled in from reference TRBV2 and TRBJ1-1, reads EPEVTQTPSHQVTQMGQEVILRCVPISNHLYFYWYRQILGQKVEFLVSFYNNEISEKSEIFDDQFSVERPDGSNFTLKIRSTKLEDSAMYFCASSVSEAFFGQGTRLTVV.

This chain connects TRBV2 to TRBJ1-1; D might be TRBD1 (5 bases). The V end lost 4 bases, the J end lost 6 bases, and 9 bases lay between the germline ends. Germline CDR1 and CDR2: SNHLY and FYNNEI. This CDR3 contains 12 residues. Written as DNA, the CDR3 is TGTGCCAGCAGTGGGACAAGGCCTGAAGCTTTCTTT. Amino acid sequence: CASSGTRPEAFF.

This clone was recorded once. The chain recombines TRBV18 with TRBJ1-3; 8 bases match TRBD1. The CDR3 runs to 15 residues. The V gene's germline CDR1 is KGHSH and CDR2 LQKENI. The junction had 8 bases not matched to a gene; V was cut back by 6 bases and J by 4 bases. The CDR3 coding sequence is TGTGCCAGCTCGATCGGACAGGGACGGGGAAACACCATATATTTT. It specifies CASSIGQGRGNTIYF.

This sequence joins TRBV4-2 and TRBJ2-7; 8 positions match TRBD1. J lost 5 bases, V lost 6 bases, and 9 bases had no gene match. The CDR3 has 14 amino acids. CDR1 and CDR2 from the germline V gene are LGHNA and YNFKEQ. CDR3 loop: CASSSTGQVNEQYF. CDR3 nucleotides: TGTGCCAGCAGTTCTACGGGACAGGTAAACGAGCAGTACTTC.

The chain recombines TRBV27 with TRBJ2-7; weak D call: TRBD1 (6 bases). Trimming shortened V by 6 bases and J by 3 bases, and 21 bases separated the two germline ends. Germline V gene lookup returns CDR1 MNHEY and CDR2 SMNVEV (reference sequence). This CDR3 contains 16 residues. The CDR3 reads CASSHNRGQLLYEQYF. The CDR3 coding sequence is TGTGCCAGCAGCCATAACCGCGGACAGTTACTCTACGAGCAGTACTTC.

The sample holds one count of this clone. The chain links TRBV6-4 to TRBJ2-2, with D possibly TRBD2 on 6 matching bases. Germline loops: CDR1 MRHNA, CDR2 SNTAGT. The CDR3 has 17 residues. Between the trimmed V and J ends, which lost 6 bases and 4 bases, there was a span of 21 bases. CDR3 loop: CASRRPGLTEVTGELFF. CDR3 nucleotide sequence: TGTGCCAGCAGGAGACCGGGACTCACAGAAGTCACCGGGGAGCTGTTTTTT.

The chain joins TRBV6-5 to TRBJ2-6; D is perhaps TRBD2 (5 bases). The V end lost 5 bases, the J end lost 0 bases, and 8 bases lay between the germline ends. This CDR3 spans 15 amino acids. Germline V gene sequence: CDR1 MNHEY, CDR2 SVGAGI. The CDR3 nucleotides are TGTGCCAGCAGTGGACTGTTCTCTGGGGCCAACGTCCTGACTTTC. Protein product: CASSGLFSGANVLTF.

The chain uses TRBV7-2 and TRBJ2-3; D perhaps matches TRBD1 (5 bases). The V end was cut by 1 base, the J end by 9 bases, with 5 bases between. Germline-derived CDR1 and CDR2 are SGHTA and FQGNSA. This CDR3 has 11 amino acids. CDR3 nucleotide sequence: TGTGCCAGCAGCTTAGGGGGCACGCAGTATTTT. This encodes CASSLGGTQYF.